This is a list of T cell receptor beta chains from one sample in a study of blood T cell repertoires in COVID-19. Repertoires were generated with immunoSEQ multiplex PCR, while TCRdb's copy carries only in-frame clones and drops some. The sample has 84,000 or so clones; 75% to 85% are singletons. Sequencing was done on a sample of peripheral blood. The receptor source for this set is an elderly woman with acute or convalescent COVID-19. Each CDR3 is given with its conserved first and last residue. The D gene is left open where the match is weak. Not all rows give a size; the values are once, few, many and, for expanded clones, a class.

j_gene | abundance | v_gene | d_gene | CDR3nt | CDR3aa
TRBJ2-1 | - | TRBV6-6 | TRBD2 | TGTGCCAGCAGGCCGACTAGCGGATACAATGAGCAGTTCTTC | CASRPTSGYNEQFF
TRBJ2-7 | - | TRBV5-1 | - | TGCGCCAGCAGCCCCGGACCAGGGACCTACGAGCAGTACTTC | CASSPGPGTYEQYF
TRBJ2-6 | few | TRBV5-4 | TRBD2 | TGTGCCAGCAGCTTGGAATTAGCGGGAGGGAACTACGTCCTGACTTTC | CASSLELAGGNYVLTF
TRBJ2-3 | - | TRBV18 | TRBD2 | TGTGCCAGCTCGGCGCCTAGCGGGAGCACAGATACGCAGTATTTT | CASSAPSGSTDTQYF
TRBJ2-3 | - | TRBV7-9 | TRBD2 | TGTGCCAGCAGCCCTTATACTAGCGGGAGGGCCTCTAGCACAGATACGCAGTATTTT | CASSPYTSGRASSTDTQYF
TRBJ1-2 | few | TRBV27 | - | TGTGCCAGCAGTTTATATAGTGTCGGACAGCGAAACTATGGCTACACCTTC | CASSLYSVGQRNYGYTF
TRBJ1-5 | few | TRBV6-6 | - | TGTGCCAGCAGTTACTCGATGTCGGGAGGCTATCAGCCCCAGCATTTT | CASSYSMSGGYQPQHF
TRBJ1-5 | - | TRBV2 | - | TGTGCCAGCAGCGAGAGCAATCAGCCCCAGCATTTT | CASSESNQPQHF
TRBJ1-2 | few | TRBV2 | - | TGTGCCAGCAGGCCAGGCAGGGCCACCAGCTATGGCTACACCTTC | CASRPGRATSYGYTF
TRBJ1-2 | - | TRBV7-9 | - | TGTGCCAGCAGCTTAGACGGCAGGTCGTACTATGGCTACACCTTC | CASSLDGRSYYGYTF
TRBJ2-2 | - | TRBV5-1 | TRBD1 | TGCGCCAGCAGCTTGGGACAGGGATACACCGGGGAGCTGTTTTTT | CASSLGQGYTGELFF
TRBJ2-1 | - | TRBV5-1 | TRBD2 | TGCGCCAGCAGACCGGGACTAGCGCGTTACAATGAGCAGTTCTTC | CASRPGLARYNEQFF
TRBJ2-2 | once | TRBV19 | - | TGTGCCAGTAGTATAGATGCCCGAGGCGGGGGGGAGCTGTTTTTT | CASSIDARGGGELFF
TRBJ2-7 | - | TRBV21-1 | - | TGTGCCAGCAGCAATCCCTTCCGCGAGACTAGCGGTTCCTACGAGCAGTACTTC | CASSNPFRETSGSYEQYF
TRBJ2-2 | - | TRBV6-5 | - | TGTGCCAGCTATCCAGGGGCGTCCGGGGAGCTGTTTTTT | CASYPGASGELFF
TRBJ1-2 | - | TRBV19 | - | TGTGCCAGTATACCCTTCCGGGGGGCGGATGGCTACACCTTC | CASIPFRGADGYTF
TRBJ1-5 | - | TRBV21-1 | - | TGTGCCCGCCGACAGGGGGCAACGATCCGCAATCAGCCCCAGCATTTT | CARRQGATIRNQPQHF
TRBJ2-2 | - | TRBV5-4 | - | TGTGCCAGCAGCTTTCCGGGACAAGTGGGGGAGCTGTTTTTT | CASSFPGQVGELFF
TRBJ1-1 | - | TRBV5-4 | TRBD1 | TGTGCCAGCAGCCGCGGACAGGTGAACACTGAAGCTTTCTTT | CASSRGQVNTEAFF
TRBJ1-6 | few | TRBV12-3/TRBV12-4 | - | TGTGCCAGCAGGACAGCGTTGGGTTCACCCCTCCACTTT | CASRTALGSPLHF
TRBJ2-2 | - | TRBV7-7 | TRBD1 | TGTGCCAGCAGTTATACAGGGGTAACCGGGGAGCTGTTTTTT | CASSYTGVTGELFF
TRBJ1-1 | - | TRBV12-3/TRBV12-4 | - | TGTGCCAGCAGGCCCGAGGAGGTGACTGAAGCTTTCTTT | CASRPEEVTEAFF
TRBJ1-2 | - | TRBV5-5 | TRBD1 | TGTGCCAGCAGCTTGGGACAGGGGTCTGGCTACACCTTC | CASSLGQGSGYTF
TRBJ2-1 | - | TRBV19 | TRBD2 | TGTGCCAGTAGTATAGGCCGGCTAGCGGGAGTCAATGAGCAGTTCTTC | CASSIGRLAGVNEQFF
TRBJ2-3 | - | TRBV11-2 | TRBD2 | TGTGCCAGCAGCCTGACTAGCGGGGGACCGTCTAGCACAGATACGCAGTATTTT | CASSLTSGGPSSTDTQYF
TRBJ2-3 | - | TRBV2 | TRBD2 | TGTGCCAGCAGTGAAGGGACTAGCGGAGGCTCGGATACGCAGTATTTT | CASSEGTSGGSDTQYF
TRBJ2-3 | few | TRBV27 | TRBD1 | TGTGCCAGCAGTGAGGACAGGGGAGACACAGATACGCAGTATTTT | CASSEDRGDTDTQYF
TRBJ2-1 | - | TRBV7-9 | - | TGTGCCAGCAGCTTTGTGAGACAGATTAAATACAATGAGCAGTTCTTC | CASSFVRQIKYNEQFF
TRBJ1-2 | few | TRBV27 | TRBD1 | TGTGCCAGCAGGGGGACAGCCTTCTTTCGGTATGGCTACACCTTC | CASRGTAFFRYGYTF
TRBJ2-5 | - | TRBV5-4 | - | TGTGCCAGCAGTCGTGGCCTAGCGCAATATGGAGAGACCCAGTACTTC | CASSRGLAQYGETQYF
TRBJ2-1 | - | TRBV11-1 | TRBD2 | TGTGCCAGCAGCTTAGTAGCGGGTCCCTACAATGAGCAGTTCTTC | CASSLVAGPYNEQFF
TRBJ2-7 | - | TRBV10-2 | - | TGCGCCAGCAGTGACCTCACGGGAGCTGAAGAGCAGTACTTC | CASSDLTGAEEQYF
TRBJ2-5 | - | TRBV6-5 | - | TGTGCCAGCAAAAACAGGATCCCGCAAGAGACCCAGTACTTC | CASKNRIPQETQYF
TRBJ1-2 | - | TRBV4-1 | - | TGCGCCAGCAGCCAAGGGGGAACAGGGCGCCATCGCTACACCTTC | CASSQGGTGRHRYTF
TRBJ2-1 | - | TRBV27 | - | TGTGCCAGCAGGCGGGGGCCAAGTGGGGCCGTAACTAACTCCAAGCAGTTCTTC | CASRRGPSGAVTNSKQFF
TRBJ2-3 | - | TRBV9 | TRBD2 | TGTGCCAGCAGCGCTAGCGGGGGGGGCACAGATACGCAGTATTTT | CASSASGGGTDTQYF
TRBJ2-6 | once | TRBV24-1 | - | TGTGCCACCAGTGACGGCTCTGGGGCCAACGTCCTGACTTTC | CATSDGSGANVLTF
TRBJ2-3 | - | TRBV11-3 | - | TGTGCCAGCAGCCCTAACAGCGGGCACACAGATACGCAGTATTTT | CASSPNSGHTDTQYF
TRBJ2-7 | few | TRBV6-5 | TRBD1 | TGTGCCAGCAGGAACCTCGGGACAGGGCTAGGGTATGGGTACTTC | CASRNLGTGLGYGYF
TRBJ2-4 | - | TRBV5-1 | - | TGCGCCAGCGGTGTTGGTTCCTCGGTGGCGGACATTCAGTACTTC | CASGVGSSVADIQYF
TRBJ2-1 | - | TRBV7-2 | TRBD1 | TGTGCCAGCAGCTTTCATTGGGACAGGTCCGAGGTGTTCTTC | CASSFHWDRSEVFF
TRBJ2-7 | - | TRBV15 | TRBD2 | TGTGCCACCAGCAGCCTAGCGGGAGTCCAATACGAGCAGTACTTC | CATSSLAGVQYEQYF
TRBJ2-7 | - | TRBV6-5 | TRBD2 | TGTGCCAGCAGTACGAGCGGGAGAGGAACCTACGAGCAGTACTTC | CASSTSGRGTYEQYF
TRBJ1-5 | - | TRBV7-9 | TRBD1 | TGTGCCAGCAGCCTCGGACAGGGCCATCAGCCCCAGCATTTT | CASSLGQGHQPQHF
TRBJ1-4 | few | TRBV19 | - | TGTGCCAGTAGTATCAGGCTTGAAAAACTGTTTTTT | CASSIRLEKLFF
TRBJ2-5 | - | TRBV5-4 | TRBD2 | TGTGCCAGCAGCTTGAGATTAGCGGGTGAAGAGACCCAGTACTTC | CASSLRLAGEETQYF
TRBJ2-1 | - | TRBV18 | TRBD2 | TGTGCCAGCTCACCACCGGGGGGGGGCTCCTACAATGAGCAGTTCTTC | CASSPPGGGSYNEQFF
TRBJ1-2 | - | TRBV10-3 | - | TGTGCCATCAGTGAGCCCCCCGAGGGTGGCTACACCTTC | CAISEPPEGGYTF
TRBJ1-6 | - | TRBV27 | - | TGTGCCAGCAGTTTCGGACAGTATAATTCACCCCTCCACTTT | CASSFGQYNSPLHF
TRBJ2-1 | - | TRBV5-1 | TRBD2 | TGCGCCAGCAGCTTGGGGTTCGGGACTAGCGGGGGGAATGAGCAGTTCTTC | CASSLGFGTSGGNEQFF
TRBJ2-3 | - | TRBV5-1 | TRBD2 | TGCGCCAGCAGCTTCTCTAGCGGTGGGACAGATACGCAGTATTTT | CASSFSSGGTDTQYF
TRBJ1-3 | - | TRBV6-2/TRBV6-3 | TRBD1 | TGTGCCAGCAGTTACTCAGCCAGGGGGCCTGGAAACACCATATATTTT | CASSYSARGPGNTIYF
TRBJ2-7 | - | TRBV5-1 | TRBD1 | TGCGCCAGCAGCCCCGGGACAGGGTTTGTGGAGCAGTACTTC | CASSPGTGFVEQYF
TRBJ2-1 | - | TRBV29-1 | TRBD2 | TGCAGCGTTGAAATGTCTCGTAGCGGGAGCGCTAGGAAGTTCTTC | CSVEMSRSGSARKFF